These 14 T cell receptor beta chains were all obtained from the same sample, sequenced in a study of blood T cells in healthy people across ages. PCR was performed a second time for roughly 7 to 12 cycles using a sample-barcoded 5' primer and a J-beta primer mix. TCRdb reanalysed the 5' RACE reads using MiXCR and keeps one entry per CDR3 protein. This sample yields 1.5 million or so distinct CDR3 sequences, of which roughly 43% are seen a single time; under 5% belongs to the top ten. The sample comprised blood. The receptors derive from a woman younger than 30 in good health.

V usage is TRBV19 and J usage is TRBJ1-2; TRBD1 matches at 9 bases. CDR1 is LNHDA, CDR2 SQIVND, per germline (reference sequence). J was trimmed by 7 bases and V by 7 bases; bases with no gene match: 10. The CDR3 runs 14 residues. CDR3 nucleotides: TGTGCCAGTAACCCCCAGACAGGGGGTATTGGCTACACCTTC. Residues: CASNPQTGGIGYTF. The complete variable domain, with remaining parts taken from reference TRBV19 and TRBJ1-2, reads DGGITQSPKYLFRKEGQNVTLSCEQNLNHDAMYWYRQDPGQGLRLIYYSQIVNDFQKGDIAEGYSVSREKKESFPLTVTSAQKNPTAFYLCASNPQTGGIGYTFGSGTRLTVV.

The CDR3 is CASSQTFGQGRNTIYF. For the CDR3, the DNA is TGCGCCAGCAGCCAAACTTTCGGACAGGGTAGAAACACCATATATTTT. This chain joins TRBV4-3 and TRBJ1-3, with 8 bases that match TRBD1. Germline V CDR1 and CDR2: LGHNA, YSLEER. This CDR3 is built from 16 residues. The V gene end was trimmed by 2 bases and the J gene end by 5 bases; junction bases not matched to a gene: 8.

This chain joins TRBV12-3 or TRBV12-4 and TRBJ1-1, with D maybe TRBD1 (5 bases). Trimming took 6 bases from V and 4 from J, leaving 15 bases between them. The CDR3 spans 14 residues. CDR3 sequence reads: CASRQPAGGTEAFF. The CDR3 DNA follows: TGTGCCAGCAGGCAGCCTGCGGGGGGCACTGAAGCTTTCTTT.

This clonotype has more than one count but fewer than ten. J is TRBJ1-1 and V is TRBV4-3; 7 positions match TRBD1. The CDR3 extends over 15 amino acids. The germline V gene encodes CDR1 LGHNA and CDR2 YSLEER. The trim removed 0 bases at V and 3 bases at J, leaving 4 bases unmatched. The CDR3 DNA sequence: TGCGCCAGCAGCCAAGACGATACAGGGGACACTGAAGCTTTCTTT. Protein: CASSQDDTGDTEAFF.

This clonotype has a handful of counts. The genes are TRBV14 and TRBJ2-1; weak D call: TRBD2 (5 bases). CDR3 length equals 16 residues. The germline gives CDR1 SGHDN, CDR2 FVKESK. With 2 bases removed from V and 4 bases from J, the gap between germline ends came to 15 bases. The CDR3 region has the DNA TGTGCCAGCAGCCAACTTCCAGGACTTCCGTACAATGAGCAGTTCTTC. As protein: CASSQLPGLPYNEQFF.

This clonotype has only a few counts. The J gene is TRBJ2-4, the V gene TRBV4-3, with D unresolved. This CDR3 region has 13 residues. Germline-derived CDR1 and CDR2 are LGHNA and YSLEER. Trimming stripped 2 bases from V and 13 bases from J, with 15 bases between. CDR3 region: CASSQRKYNEQYF. CDR3 DNA: TGCGCCAGCAGCCAACGGAAGTACAATGAGCAGTACTTC.

This clonotype came up a few times. The CDR3 region has the DNA TGCGCCAGCAGCCAATCCGCGGCAGATATTGCCGAGCAGTACTTC. This codes for CASSQSAADIAEQYF. The rearrangement links TRBV4-3 to TRBJ2-7; no firm D call. The germline V gene encodes CDR1 LGHNA and CDR2 YSLEER. This CDR3 has 15 residues. Trimming removed 2 bases at V and 6 bases at J, with 17 bases between.

The chain links TRBV3-1 to TRBJ1-3; D perhaps matches TRBD1 (5 bases). The V end lost 1 base, the J end lost 4 bases, and 11 bases lay between the germline ends. Germline V CDR1 and CDR2: LGHDT, YNNKEL (reference sequence). The CDR3 is 15 residues long. The CDR3 is CASSQAGTYGNTIYF. The DNA for the CDR3 is TGTGCCAGCAGCCAAGCAGGGACGTACGGAAACACCATATATTTT. The full variable domain, with the rest looked up from reference TRBV3-1 and TRBJ1-3, is DTAVSQTPKYLVTQMGNDKSIKCEQNLGHDTMYWYKQDSKKFLKIMFSYNNKELIINETVPNRFSPKSPDKAHLNLHINSLELGDSAVYFCASSQAGTYGNTIYFGEGSWLTVV.

There are a few counts of this clonotype. V usage is TRBV20-1 and J usage is TRBJ1-2; TRBD1 aligns across 7 bases. V was clipped by 6 bases and J by 0 bases; unmatched bases: 1. This CDR3 comprises 12 residues. CDR1 is DFQATT, CDR2 SNEGSKA, per germline (reference sequence). Here the CDR3 reads CSADRANYGYTF. The CDR3 DNA follows: TGCAGTGCCGACAGGGCTAACTATGGCTACACCTTC.

This clonotype was observed a handful of times. The V call is TRBV12-3 or TRBV12-4, the J call TRBJ1-1; the D gene is possibly TRBD1 (5 bases). The CDR3 runs 15 residues. The V gene lost 1 base and the J gene lost 3 bases, with 12 bases spanning the gap. The CDR3 reads CASSLGGGDHTEAFF. CDR3 nucleotides: TGTGCCAGCAGTTTAGGGGGGGGAGACCACACTGAAGCTTTCTTT.

This chain connects TRBV12-3 or TRBV12-4 to TRBJ2-1; D call uncertain. Trimming took 5 bases from V and 13 from J, leaving 18 bases between them. The CDR3 runs to 13 residues. CDR3 sequence: CASSVLGPKTQFF. The CDR3, as DNA: TGTGCCAGCAGTGTACTGGGTCCGAAGACCCAGTTCTTC.

This chain joins TRBV27 and TRBJ1-6; 7 nucleotides agree with TRBD1. This CDR3 contains 16 residues. Per the germline V gene, CDR1 is MNHEY and CDR2 is SMNVEV (reference sequence). J gave up 7 bases and V 0 bases, and 6 bases lay outside the gene matches. The CDR3 nucleotides read TGTGCCAGCAGTTTATCCCCCGACAGGGTAAATTCACCCCTCCACTTT. Translating it yields CASSLSPDRVNSPLHF.

V usage is TRBV3-1 and J usage is TRBJ1-2; D not certain. This CDR3 is 17 amino acids long. The germline V gene has CDR1 LGHDT and CDR2 YNNKEL (reference sequence). V lost 4 bases, J lost 4 bases, and 22 bases lay in between. The CDR3 sequence is CASSPYGWATAIYGYTF. The CDR3 coding sequence is TGTGCCAGCAGCCCCTATGGATGGGCTACGGCCATCTATGGCTACACCTTC.

V is TRBV20-1 and J is TRBJ1-2; 9 nucleotides agree with TRBD1. The CDR3 extends over 15 amino acids. V was pared by 0 bases and J by 2 bases, with 4 bases of the junction left unmatched. Per the germline V gene, CDR1 is DFQATT and CDR2 is SNEGSKA (reference sequence). The CDR3 DNA sequence: TGCAGTGCTAGAGATCTCGGGACAGGGAACTATGGCTACACCTTC. Translating gives CSARDLGTGNYGYTF.